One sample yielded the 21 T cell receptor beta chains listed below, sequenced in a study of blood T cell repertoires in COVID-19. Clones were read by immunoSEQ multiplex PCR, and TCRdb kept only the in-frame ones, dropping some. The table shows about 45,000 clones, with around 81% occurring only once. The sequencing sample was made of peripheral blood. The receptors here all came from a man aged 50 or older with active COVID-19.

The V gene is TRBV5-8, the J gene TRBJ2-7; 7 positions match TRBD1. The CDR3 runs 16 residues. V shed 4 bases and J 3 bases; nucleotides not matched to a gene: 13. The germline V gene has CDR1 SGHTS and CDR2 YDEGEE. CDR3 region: CASSSLREQGVYEQYF. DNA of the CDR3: TGTGCCAGCAGCAGCCTGCGTGAGCAGGGGGTCTACGAGCAGTACTTC.

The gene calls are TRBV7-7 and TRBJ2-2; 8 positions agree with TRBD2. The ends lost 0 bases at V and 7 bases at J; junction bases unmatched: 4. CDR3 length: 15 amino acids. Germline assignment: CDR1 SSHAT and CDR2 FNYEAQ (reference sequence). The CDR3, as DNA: TGTGCCAGCAGCTTAGCCGGGGGGGGAGTCGGGGAGCTGTTTTTT. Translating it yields CASSLAGGGVGELFF.

This CDR3 is CASSLEGQGTYEQYF. The CDR3 DNA sequence: TGTGCCAGCAGCCTCGAGGGACAGGGAACCTACGAGCAGTACTTC. This chain uses TRBV3-1 (or the pseudogene TRBV3-2) with TRBJ2-7, with 9 bases that match TRBD1. V gave up 4 bases and J gave up 2 bases; unmatched junction bases: 6. Germline V gene lookup returns CDR1 LGHDT and CDR2 YNNKEL (reference sequence). The CDR3 runs to 15 residues.

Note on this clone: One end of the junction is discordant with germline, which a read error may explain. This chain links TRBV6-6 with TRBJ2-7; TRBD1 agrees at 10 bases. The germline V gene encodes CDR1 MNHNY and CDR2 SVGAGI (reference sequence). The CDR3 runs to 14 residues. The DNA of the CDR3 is TGTGCCAGCAATTACGGACAGGGGGTCTACGAGCAGTACTTC. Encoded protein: CASNYGQGVYEQYF.

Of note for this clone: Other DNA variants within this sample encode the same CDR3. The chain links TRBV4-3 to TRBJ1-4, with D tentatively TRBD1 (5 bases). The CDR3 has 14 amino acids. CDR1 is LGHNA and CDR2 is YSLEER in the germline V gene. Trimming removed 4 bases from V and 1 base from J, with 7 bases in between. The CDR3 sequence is CASSLDRTNEKLFF. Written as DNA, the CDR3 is TGCGCCAGCAGCCTTGACAGAACTAATGAAAAACTGTTTTTT.

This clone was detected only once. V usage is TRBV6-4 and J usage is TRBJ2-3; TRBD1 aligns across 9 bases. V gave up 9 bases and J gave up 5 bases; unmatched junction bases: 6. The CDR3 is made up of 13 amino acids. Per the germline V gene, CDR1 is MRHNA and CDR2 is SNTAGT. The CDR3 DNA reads TGTGCCAGACCGGGACAGGGTGTAGATACGCAGTATTTT. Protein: CARPGQGVDTQYF.

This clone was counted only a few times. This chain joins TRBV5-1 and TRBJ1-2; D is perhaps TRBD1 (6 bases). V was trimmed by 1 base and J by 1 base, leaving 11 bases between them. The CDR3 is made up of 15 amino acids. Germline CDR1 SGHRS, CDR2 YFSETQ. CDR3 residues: CASSLRSGVNYGYTF. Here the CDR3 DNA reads TGCGCCAGCAGCTTGAGGTCAGGGGTTAACTATGGCTACACCTTC.

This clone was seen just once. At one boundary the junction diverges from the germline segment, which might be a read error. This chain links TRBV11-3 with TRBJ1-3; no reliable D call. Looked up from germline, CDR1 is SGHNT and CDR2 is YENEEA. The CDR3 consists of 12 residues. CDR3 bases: TGTGCCAGCAGCGAAGGCACGGGCCCCGGGGATTTT. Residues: CASSEGTGPGDF.

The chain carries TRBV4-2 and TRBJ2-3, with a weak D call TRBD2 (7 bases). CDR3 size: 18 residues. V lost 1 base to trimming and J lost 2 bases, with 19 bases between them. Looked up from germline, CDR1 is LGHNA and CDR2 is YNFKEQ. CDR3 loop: CASSQATRRGTTTDTQYF. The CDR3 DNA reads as TGTGCCAGCAGCCAAGCCACCCGAAGGGGGACTACCACAGATACGCAGTATTTT.

For the CDR3, the DNA is TGTGCCAGCAGTGGCGAATTCGGGGTACGGGGCTACACCTTC. Protein sequence: CASSGEFGVRGYTF. The chain carries TRBV2 and TRBJ1-2; D is undetermined. Trimming cost V 4 bases and J 8 bases, with 17 bases left between them. This CDR3 contains 14 residues. Germline V gene sequence: CDR1 SNHLY, CDR2 FYNNEI. Looking up the rest from reference TRBV2 and TRBJ1-2 gives the full variable domain: EPEVTQTPSHQVTQMGQEVILRCVPISNHLYFYWYRQILGQKVEFLVSFYNNEISEKSEIFDDQFSVERPDGSNFTLKIRSTKLEDSAMYFCASSGEFGVRGYTFGSGTRLTVV.

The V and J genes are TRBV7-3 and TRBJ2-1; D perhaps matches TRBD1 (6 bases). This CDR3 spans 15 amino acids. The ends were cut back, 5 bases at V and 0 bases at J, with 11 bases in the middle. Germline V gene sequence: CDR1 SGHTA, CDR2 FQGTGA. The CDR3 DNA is TGTGCCAGCAGCCCGCGACAGGACTCCTACAATGAGCAGTTCTTC. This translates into CASSPRQDSYNEQFF.

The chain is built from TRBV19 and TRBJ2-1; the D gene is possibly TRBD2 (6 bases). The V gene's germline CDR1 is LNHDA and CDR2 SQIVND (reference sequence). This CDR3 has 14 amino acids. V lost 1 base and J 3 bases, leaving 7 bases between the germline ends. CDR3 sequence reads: CASSIAGDYNEQFF. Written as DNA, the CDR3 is TGTGCCAGTAGTATAGCGGGAGACTACAATGAGCAGTTCTTC.

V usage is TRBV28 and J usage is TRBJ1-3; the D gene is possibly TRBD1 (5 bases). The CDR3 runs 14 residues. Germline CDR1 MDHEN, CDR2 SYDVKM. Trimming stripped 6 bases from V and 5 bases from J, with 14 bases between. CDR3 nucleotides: TGTGCCAGCAGCGACAGTCCAGTTCGAAACACCATATATTTT. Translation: CASSDSPVRNTIYF.

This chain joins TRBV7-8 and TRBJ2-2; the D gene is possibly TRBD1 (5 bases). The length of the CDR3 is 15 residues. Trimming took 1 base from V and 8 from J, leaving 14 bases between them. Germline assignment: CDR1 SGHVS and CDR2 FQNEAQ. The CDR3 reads CASSLGVRVWGELFF. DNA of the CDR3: TGTGCCAGCAGCTTAGGCGTCAGGGTTTGGGGGGAGCTGTTTTTT.

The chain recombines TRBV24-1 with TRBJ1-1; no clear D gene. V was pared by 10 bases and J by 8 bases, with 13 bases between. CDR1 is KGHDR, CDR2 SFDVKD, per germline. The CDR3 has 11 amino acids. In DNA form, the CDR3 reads TGTGCCACATCGGTGGGCAGGGAAGCTTTCTTT. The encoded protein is CATSVGREAFF.

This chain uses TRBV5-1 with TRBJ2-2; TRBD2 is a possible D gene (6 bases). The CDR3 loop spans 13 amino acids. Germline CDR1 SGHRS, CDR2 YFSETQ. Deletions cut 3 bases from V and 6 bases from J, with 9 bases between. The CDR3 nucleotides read TGCGCCAGCAGCTCGGGAGAACCCGGGGAGCTGTTTTTT. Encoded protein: CASSSGEPGELFF. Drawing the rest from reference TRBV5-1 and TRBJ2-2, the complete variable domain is KAGVTQTPRYLIKTRGQQVTLSCSPISGHRSVSWYQQTPGQGLQFLFEYFSETQRNKGNFPGRFSGRQFSNSRSEMNVSTLELGDSALYLCASSSGEPGELFFGEGSRLTVL.

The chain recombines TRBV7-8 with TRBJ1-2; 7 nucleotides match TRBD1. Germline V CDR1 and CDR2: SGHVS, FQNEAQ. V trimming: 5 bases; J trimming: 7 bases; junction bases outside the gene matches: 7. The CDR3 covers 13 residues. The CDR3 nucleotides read TGTGCCAGCAGCCTGCAGGGGGTGGGTGGCTACACCTTC. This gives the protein CASSLQGVGGYTF.

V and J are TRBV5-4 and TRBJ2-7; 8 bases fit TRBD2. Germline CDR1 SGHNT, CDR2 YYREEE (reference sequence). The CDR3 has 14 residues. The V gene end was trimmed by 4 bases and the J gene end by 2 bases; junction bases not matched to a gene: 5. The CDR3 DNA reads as TGTGCCAGCAGCGGCGGGGGGTTGACCTACGAGCAGTACTTC. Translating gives CASSGGGLTYEQYF.

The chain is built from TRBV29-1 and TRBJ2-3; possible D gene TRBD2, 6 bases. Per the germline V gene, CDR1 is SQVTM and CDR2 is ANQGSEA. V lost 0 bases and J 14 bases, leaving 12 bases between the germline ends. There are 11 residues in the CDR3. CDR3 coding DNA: TGCAGCGTTGAAGACCCGGGGGTTCCGTATTTT. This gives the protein CSVEDPGVPYF.

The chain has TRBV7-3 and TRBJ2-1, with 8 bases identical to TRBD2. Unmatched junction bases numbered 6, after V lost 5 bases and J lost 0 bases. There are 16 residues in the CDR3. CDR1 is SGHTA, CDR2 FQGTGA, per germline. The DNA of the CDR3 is TGTGCCAGCAGCCGCACGGGACTAGTCTCCTACAATGAGCAGTTCTTC. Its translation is CASSRTGLVSYNEQFF. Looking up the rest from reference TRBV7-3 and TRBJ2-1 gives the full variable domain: GAGVSQTPSNKVTEKGKYVELRCDPISGHTALYWYRQSLGQGPEFLIYFQGTGAADDSGLPNDRFFAVRPEGSVSTLKIQRTERGDSAVYLCASSRTGLVSYNEQFFGPGTRLTVL.

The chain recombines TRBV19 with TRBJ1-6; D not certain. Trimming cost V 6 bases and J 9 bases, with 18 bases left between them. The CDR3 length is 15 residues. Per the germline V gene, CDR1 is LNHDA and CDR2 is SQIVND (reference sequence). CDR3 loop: CASRMIGGPPSPLHF. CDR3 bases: TGTGCCAGTAGAATGATTGGCGGTCCGCCTTCACCCCTCCACTTT.